The TCR beta chain under discussion was sequenced for a study of blood T cell repertoires in COVID-19. Turning to the study itself: The study drew acute and convalescent COVID-19 samples from the United States, Italy and Spain. Sample material is recorded as cDNA or gDNA derived from T cells, B-cell-depleted T cells, or PBMCs.

The germline gives CDR1 SEHNR, CDR2 FQNEAQ (reference sequence). The CDR3 contains 16 residues. After removal of 4 bases from V and 7 bases from J, the junction contained 11 bases not matched to a gene. In the authors' workflow: Estimation of nucleated cell counts relied on the amplification of reference gene primers. The repertoire was sequenced with immunoSEQ multiplex PCR; TCRdb's copy has only in-frame clones and lacks some. Clone size and V and J calls were adopted from that table, with D and trimming inferred from the DNA. This sample has about 300,000 clones, with 88% found just once. This sequence was found in a man aged 18-30 years with active or convalescent COVID-19. The sequenced material came from peripheral blood. The chain links TRBV7-9 to TRBJ2-1, with 9 positions matching TRBD2. DNA of the CDR3: TGTGCCAGCAGCTCTCGGGGTAGCGGGGGCCTGAATGAGCAGTTCTTC. It is translated as CASSSRGSGGLNEQFF.